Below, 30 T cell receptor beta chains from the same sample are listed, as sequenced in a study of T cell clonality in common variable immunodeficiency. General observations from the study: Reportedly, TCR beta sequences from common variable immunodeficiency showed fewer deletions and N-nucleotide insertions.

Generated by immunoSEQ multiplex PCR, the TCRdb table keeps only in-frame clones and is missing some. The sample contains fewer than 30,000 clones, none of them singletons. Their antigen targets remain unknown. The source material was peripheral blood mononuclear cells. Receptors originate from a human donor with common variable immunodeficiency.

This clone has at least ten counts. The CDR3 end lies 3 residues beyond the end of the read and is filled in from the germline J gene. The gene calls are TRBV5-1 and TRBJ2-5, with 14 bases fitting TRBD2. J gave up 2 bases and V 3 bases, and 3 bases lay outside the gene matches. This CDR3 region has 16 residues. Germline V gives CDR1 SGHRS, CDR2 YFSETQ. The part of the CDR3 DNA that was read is TGCGCCAGCAGCTACGGGACTAGCGGGAGTCAAGAGACC. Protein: CASSYGTSGSQET. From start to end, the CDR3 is CASSYGTSGSQETQYF.

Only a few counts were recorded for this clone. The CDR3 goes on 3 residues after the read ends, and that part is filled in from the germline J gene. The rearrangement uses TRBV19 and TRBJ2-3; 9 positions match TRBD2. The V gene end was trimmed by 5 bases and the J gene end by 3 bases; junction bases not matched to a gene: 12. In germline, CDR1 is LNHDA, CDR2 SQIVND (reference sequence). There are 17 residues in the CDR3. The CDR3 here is CASSFPGLAFGTDTQYF. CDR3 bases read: TGTGCCAGTAGTTTTCCCGGACTAGCGTTTGGTACAGATACG.

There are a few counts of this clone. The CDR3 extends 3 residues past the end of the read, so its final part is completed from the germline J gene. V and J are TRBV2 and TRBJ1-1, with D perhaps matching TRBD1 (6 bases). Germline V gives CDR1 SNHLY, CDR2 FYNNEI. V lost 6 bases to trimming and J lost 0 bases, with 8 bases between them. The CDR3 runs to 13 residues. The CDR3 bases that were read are TGTGCCAGCAGGGACAGATTGAACACTGAA. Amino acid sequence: CASRDRLNTE. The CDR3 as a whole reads CASRDRLNTEAFF.

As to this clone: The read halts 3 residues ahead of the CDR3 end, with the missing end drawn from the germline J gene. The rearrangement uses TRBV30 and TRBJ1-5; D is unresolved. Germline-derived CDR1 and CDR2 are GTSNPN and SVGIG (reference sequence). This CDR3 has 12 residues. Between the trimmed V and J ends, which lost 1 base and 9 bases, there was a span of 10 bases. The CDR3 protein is CAWSALSRPQHF. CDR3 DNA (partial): TGTGCCTGGAGTGCCCTATCGAGGCCC.

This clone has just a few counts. The CDR3 loop is CASSLPDGRGLGYTF. CDR3 DNA, as far as it was read: TGTGCCAGCAGCTTACCCGATGGCAGGGGGCTTGGC. The V gene is TRBV7-9, the J gene TRBJ1-2; 8 nucleotides line up with TRBD1. The read finishes 3 residues shy of the CDR3 end, and the germline J gene is used to complete it. The CDR3 loop spans 15 amino acids. V shed 2 bases and J 7 bases; nucleotides not matched to a gene: 9. Germline loops: CDR1 SEHNR, CDR2 FQNEAQ (reference sequence).

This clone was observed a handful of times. The CDR3 loop reads CASSLDQVYGYTF. The part of the CDR3 DNA that was read is TGTGCCAGCAGCTTGGATCAGGTCTATGGC. The rearrangement links TRBV5-6 to TRBJ1-2; D unresolved. Read data end 3 residues before the CDR3 end; the end is taken from the germline J gene. Germline assignment: CDR1 SGHDT and CDR2 YYEEEE. The CDR3 loop spans 13 amino acids. V was shortened by 0 bases and J by 4 bases, with 7 bases between the two germline ends.

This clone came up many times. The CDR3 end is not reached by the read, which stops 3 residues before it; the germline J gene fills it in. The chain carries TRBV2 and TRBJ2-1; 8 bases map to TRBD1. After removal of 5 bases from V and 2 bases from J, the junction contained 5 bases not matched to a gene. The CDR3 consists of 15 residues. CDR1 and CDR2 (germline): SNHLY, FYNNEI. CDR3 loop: CASSLGRGPYNEQFF. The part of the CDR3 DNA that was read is TGTGCCAGCAGTTTGGGCAGGGGGCCCTACAATGAG.

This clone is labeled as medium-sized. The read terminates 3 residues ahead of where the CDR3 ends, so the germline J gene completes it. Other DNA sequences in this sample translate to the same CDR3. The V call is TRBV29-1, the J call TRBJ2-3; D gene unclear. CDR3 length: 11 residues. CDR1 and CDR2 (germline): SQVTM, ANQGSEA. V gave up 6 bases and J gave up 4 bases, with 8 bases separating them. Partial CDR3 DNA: TGCAGCGTGTCTCAGTCAGATACG. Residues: CSVSQSDT. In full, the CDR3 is CSVSQSDTQYF.

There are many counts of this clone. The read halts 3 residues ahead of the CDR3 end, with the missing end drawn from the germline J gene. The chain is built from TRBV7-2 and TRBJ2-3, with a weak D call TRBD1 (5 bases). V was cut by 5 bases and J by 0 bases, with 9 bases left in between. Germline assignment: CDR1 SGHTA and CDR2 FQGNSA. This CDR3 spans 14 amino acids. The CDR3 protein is CASSRRTSTDTQYF. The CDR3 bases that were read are TGTGCCAGCAGCCGGCGGACAAGCACAGATACG.

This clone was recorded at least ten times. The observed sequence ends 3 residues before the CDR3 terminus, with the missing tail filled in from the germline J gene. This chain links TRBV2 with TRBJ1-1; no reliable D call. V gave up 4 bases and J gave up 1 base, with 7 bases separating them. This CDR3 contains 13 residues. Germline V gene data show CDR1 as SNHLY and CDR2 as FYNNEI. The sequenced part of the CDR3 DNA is TGTGCCAGCAGTGTAGGGCAGAACACTGAA. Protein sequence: CASSVGQNTE. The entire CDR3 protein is CASSVGQNTEAFF.

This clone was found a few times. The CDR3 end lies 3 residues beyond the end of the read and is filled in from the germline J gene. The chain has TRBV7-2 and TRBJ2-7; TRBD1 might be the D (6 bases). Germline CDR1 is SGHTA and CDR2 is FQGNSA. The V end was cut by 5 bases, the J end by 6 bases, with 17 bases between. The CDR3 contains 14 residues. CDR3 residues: CASSPSRGRGEQYF. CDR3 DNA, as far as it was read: TGTGCCAGCAGCCCTAGCAGGGGCCGGGGCGAG.

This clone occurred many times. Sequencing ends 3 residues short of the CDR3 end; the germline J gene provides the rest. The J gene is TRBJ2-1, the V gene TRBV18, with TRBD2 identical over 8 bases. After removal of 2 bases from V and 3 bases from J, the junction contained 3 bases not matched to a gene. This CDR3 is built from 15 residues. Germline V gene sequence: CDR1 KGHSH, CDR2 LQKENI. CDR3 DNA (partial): TGTGCCAGCTCACCAACTAGCGGATTCTACAATGAG. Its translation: CASSPTSGFYNE. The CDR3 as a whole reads CASSPTSGFYNEQFF. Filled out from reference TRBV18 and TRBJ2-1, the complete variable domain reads NAGVMQNPRHLVRRRGQEARLRCSPMKGHSHVYWYRQLPEEGLKFMVYLQKENIIDESGMPKERFSAEFPKEGPSILRIQQVVRGDSAAYFCASSPTSGFYNEQFFGPGTRLTVL.

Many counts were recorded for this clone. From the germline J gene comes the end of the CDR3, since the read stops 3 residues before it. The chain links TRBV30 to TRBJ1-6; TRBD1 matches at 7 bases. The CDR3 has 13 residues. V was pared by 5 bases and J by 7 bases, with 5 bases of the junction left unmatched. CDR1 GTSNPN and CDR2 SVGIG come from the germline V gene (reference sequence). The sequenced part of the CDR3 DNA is TGTGCCTGGGCCGGACAGGCCAATTCACCC. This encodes CAWAGQANSP. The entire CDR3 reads CAWAGQANSPLHF.

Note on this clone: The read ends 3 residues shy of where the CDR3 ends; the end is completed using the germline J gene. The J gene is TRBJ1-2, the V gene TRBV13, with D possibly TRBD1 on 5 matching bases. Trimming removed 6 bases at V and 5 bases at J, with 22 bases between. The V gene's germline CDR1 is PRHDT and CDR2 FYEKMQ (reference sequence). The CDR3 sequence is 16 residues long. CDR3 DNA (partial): TGTGCCAGCAGGTCAATCCGAGGGCAGGGAGAGTATGGC. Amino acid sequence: CASRSIRGQGEYG. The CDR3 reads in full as CASRSIRGQGEYGYTF.

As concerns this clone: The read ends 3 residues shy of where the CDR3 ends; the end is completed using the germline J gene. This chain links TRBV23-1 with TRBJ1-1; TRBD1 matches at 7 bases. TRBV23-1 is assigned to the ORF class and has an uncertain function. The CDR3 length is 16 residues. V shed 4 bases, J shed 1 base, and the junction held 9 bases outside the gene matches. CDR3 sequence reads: CASSRPTGEANTEAFF. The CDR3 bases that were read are TGCGCCAGCAGTCGACCCACAGGGGAAGCGAACACTGAA.

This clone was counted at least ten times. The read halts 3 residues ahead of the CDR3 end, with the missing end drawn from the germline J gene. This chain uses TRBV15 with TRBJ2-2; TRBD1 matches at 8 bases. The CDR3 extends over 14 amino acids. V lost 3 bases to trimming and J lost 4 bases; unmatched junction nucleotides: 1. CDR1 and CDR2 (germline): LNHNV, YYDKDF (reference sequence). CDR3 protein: CATSSGQGTGELFF. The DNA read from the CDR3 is TGTGCCACCAGCAGTGGACAGGGCACCGGGGAG.

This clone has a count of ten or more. CDR3 sequence reads: CASSGSQSSAEQYF. The CDR3 DNA, read in part, is TGTGCCAGCAGTGGATCCCAGTCTAGCGCCGAG. The V call is TRBV6-1, the J call TRBJ2-7; D might be TRBD2 (6 bases). The observed sequence ends 3 residues before the CDR3 terminus, with the missing tail filled in from the germline J gene. V was cut by 4 bases and J by 6 bases, with 16 bases left in between. This CDR3 has 14 amino acids. CDR1 is MNHNS and CDR2 is SASEGT in the germline V gene.

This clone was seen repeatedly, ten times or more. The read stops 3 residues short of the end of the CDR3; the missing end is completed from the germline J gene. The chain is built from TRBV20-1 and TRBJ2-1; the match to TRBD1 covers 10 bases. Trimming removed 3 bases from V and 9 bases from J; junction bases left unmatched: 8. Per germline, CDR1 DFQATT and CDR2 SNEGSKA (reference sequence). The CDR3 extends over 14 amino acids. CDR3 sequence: CSARAGTGVAEQFF. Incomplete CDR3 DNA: TGCAGTGCTAGGGCTGGGACAGGGGTTGCTGAG.

The CDR3 reads CASKPGHTPGEQFF. Incomplete CDR3 DNA: TGTGCCAGCAAGCCGGGACATACTCCGGGTGAG. V and J are TRBV19 and TRBJ2-1; D might be TRBD1 (6 bases). The read comes to an end 3 residues before the CDR3 does, leaving the germline J gene to fill in the end. CDR3 length: 14 amino acids. CDR1 and CDR2 (germline): LNHDA, SQIVND (reference sequence). Trimming took 9 bases from V and 9 from J, leaving 21 bases between them.

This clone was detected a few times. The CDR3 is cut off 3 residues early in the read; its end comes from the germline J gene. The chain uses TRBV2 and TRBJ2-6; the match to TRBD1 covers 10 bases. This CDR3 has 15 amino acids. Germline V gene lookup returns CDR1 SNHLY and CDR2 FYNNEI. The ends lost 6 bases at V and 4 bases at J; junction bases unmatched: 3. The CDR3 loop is CASRGQGKGANVLTF. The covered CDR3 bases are TGTGCCAGCAGGGGACAGGGGAAGGGGGCCAACGTC.

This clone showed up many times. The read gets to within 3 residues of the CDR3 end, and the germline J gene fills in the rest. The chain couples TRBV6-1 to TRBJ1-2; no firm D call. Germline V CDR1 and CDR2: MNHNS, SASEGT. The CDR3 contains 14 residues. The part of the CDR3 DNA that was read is TGTGCCAGCAGTGAAGCCACACCGAGCAGGGGC. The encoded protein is CASSEATPSRG. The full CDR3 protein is CASSEATPSRGYTF.

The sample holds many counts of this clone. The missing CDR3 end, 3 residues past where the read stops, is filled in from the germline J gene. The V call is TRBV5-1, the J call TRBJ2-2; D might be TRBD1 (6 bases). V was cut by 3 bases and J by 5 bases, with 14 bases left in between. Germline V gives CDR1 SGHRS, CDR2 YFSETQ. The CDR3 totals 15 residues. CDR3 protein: CASSSQGWETGELFF. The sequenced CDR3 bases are TGCGCCAGCAGCTCACAGGGTTGGGAAACCGGGGAG. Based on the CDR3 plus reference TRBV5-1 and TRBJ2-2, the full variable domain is KAGVTQTPRYLIKTRGQQVTLSCSPISGHRSVSWYQQTPGQGLQFLFEYFSETQRNKGNFPGRFSGRQFSNSRSEMNVSTLELGDSALYLCASSSQGWETGELFFGEGSRLTVL.

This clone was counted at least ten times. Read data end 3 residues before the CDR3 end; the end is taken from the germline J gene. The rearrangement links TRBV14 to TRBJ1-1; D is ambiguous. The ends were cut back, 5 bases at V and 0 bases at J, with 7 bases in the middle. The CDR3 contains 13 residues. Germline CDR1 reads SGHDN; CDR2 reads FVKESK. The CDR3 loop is CASSLGMNTEAFF. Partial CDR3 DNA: TGTGCCAGCAGCTTGGGCATGAACACTGAA.

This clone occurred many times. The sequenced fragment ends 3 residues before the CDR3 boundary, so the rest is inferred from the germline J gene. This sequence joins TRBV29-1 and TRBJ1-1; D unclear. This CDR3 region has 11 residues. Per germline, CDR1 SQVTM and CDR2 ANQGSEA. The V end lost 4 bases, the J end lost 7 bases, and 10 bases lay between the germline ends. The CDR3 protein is CSVAENFEAFF. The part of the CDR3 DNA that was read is TGCAGCGTTGCAGAAAACTTTGAA.

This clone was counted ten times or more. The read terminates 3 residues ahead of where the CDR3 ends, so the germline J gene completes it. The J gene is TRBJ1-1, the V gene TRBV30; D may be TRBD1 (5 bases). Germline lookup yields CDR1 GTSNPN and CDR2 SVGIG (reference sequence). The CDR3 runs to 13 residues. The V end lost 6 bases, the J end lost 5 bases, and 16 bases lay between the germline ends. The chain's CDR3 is CACRPGGLTEAFF. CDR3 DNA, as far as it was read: TGTGCCTGCCGACCTGGGGGGTTGACTGAA.

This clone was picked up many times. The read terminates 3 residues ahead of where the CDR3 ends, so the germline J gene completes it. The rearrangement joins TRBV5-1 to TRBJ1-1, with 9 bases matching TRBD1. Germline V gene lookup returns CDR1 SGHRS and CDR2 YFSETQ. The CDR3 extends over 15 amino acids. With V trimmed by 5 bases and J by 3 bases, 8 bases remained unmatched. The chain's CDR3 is CASRRGTGTDTEAFF. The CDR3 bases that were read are TGCGCCAGCAGACGGGGGACAGGGACGGACACTGAA.

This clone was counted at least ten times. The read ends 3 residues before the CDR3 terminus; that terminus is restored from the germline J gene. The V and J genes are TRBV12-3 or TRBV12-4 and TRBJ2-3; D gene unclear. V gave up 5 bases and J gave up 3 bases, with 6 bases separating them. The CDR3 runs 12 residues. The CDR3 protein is CASSSPTDTQYF. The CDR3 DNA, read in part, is TGTGCCAGCAGTAGCCCTACAGATACG.

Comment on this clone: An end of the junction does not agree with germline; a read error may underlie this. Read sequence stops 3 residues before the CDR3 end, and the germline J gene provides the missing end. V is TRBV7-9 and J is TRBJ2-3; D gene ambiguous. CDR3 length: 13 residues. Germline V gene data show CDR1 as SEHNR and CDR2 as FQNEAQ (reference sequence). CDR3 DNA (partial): TGTTCCAGCAGCTTAGTTCGGGCAGATACG. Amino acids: CSSSLVRADT. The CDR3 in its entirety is CSSSLVRADTQYF.

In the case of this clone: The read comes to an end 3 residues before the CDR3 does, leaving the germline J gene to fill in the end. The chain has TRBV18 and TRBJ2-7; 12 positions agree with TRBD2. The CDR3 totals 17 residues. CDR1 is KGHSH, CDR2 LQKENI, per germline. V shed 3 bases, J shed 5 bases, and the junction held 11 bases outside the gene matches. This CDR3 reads CASSPRTSGRFFHEQYF. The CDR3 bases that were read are TGTGCCAGCTCACCTCGAACTAGCGGGAGGTTTTTCCACGAG.

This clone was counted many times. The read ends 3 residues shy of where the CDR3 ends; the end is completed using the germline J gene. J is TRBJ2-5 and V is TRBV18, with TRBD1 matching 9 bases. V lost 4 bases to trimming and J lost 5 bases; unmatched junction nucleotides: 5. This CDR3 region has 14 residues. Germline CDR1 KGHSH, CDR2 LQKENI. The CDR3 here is CASSLGTGFETQYF. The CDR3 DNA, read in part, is TGTGCCAGCTCACTTGGGACAGGGTTTGAGACC. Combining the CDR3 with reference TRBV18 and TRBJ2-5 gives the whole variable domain NAGVMQNPRHLVRRRGQEARLRCSPMKGHSHVYWYRQLPEEGLKFMVYLQKENIIDESGMPKERFSAEFPKEGPSILRIQQVVRGDSAAYFCASSLGTGFETQYFGPGTRLLVL.